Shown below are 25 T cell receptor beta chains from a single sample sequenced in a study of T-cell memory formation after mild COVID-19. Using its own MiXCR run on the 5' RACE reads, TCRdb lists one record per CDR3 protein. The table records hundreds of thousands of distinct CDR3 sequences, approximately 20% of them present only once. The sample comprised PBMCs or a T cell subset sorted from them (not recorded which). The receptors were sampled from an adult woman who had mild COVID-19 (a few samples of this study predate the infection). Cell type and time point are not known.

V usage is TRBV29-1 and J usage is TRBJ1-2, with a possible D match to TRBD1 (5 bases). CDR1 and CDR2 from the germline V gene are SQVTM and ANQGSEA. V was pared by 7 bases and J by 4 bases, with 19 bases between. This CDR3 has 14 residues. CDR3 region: CSALKGQGRYGYTF. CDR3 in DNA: TGCAGCGCCCTGAAGGGGCAGGGCCGCTATGGCTACACCTTC.

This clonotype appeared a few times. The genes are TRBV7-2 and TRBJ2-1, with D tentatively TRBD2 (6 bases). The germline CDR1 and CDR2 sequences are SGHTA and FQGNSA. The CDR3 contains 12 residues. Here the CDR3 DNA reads TGTGCTGTGACTAGCTCCTACAATGAGCAGTTCTTC. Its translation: CAVTSSYNEQFF.

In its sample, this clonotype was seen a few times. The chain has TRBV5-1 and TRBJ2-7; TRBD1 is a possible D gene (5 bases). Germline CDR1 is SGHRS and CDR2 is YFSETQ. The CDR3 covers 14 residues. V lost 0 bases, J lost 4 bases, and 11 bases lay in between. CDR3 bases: TGCGCCAGCAGCTTGGTTGGACACCCTTACGAGCAGTACTTC. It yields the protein CASSLVGHPYEQYF.

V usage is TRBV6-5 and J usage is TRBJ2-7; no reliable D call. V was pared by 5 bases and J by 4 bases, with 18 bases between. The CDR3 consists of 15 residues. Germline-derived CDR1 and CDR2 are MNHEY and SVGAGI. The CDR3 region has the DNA TGTGCCAGCAGTCTGGACGAACCCACAGTATACGAGCAGTACTTC. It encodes CASSLDEPTVYEQYF.

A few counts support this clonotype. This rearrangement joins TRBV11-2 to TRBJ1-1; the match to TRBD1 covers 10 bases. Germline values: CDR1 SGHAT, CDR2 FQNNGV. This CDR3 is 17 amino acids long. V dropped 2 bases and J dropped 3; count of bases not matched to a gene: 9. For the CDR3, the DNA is TGTGCCAGCAGCTTAAGGGACAGGGGCGTCAAGCACACTGAAGCTTTCTTT. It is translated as CASSLRDRGVKHTEAFF.

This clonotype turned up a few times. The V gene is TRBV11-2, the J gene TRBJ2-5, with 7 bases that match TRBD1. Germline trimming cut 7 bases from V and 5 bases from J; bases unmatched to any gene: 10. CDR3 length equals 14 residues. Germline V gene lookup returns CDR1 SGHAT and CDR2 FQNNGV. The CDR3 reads CASTPGQIKETQYF. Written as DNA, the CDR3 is TGTGCCAGCACCCCGGGACAGATTAAGGAGACCCAGTACTTC. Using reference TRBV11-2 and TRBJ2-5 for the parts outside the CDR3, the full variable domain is EAGVAQSPRYKIIEKRQSVAFWCNPISGHATLYWYQQILGQGPKLLIQFQNNGVVDDSQLPKDRFSAERLKGVDSTLKIQPAKLEDSAVYLCASTPGQIKETQYFGPGTRLLVL.

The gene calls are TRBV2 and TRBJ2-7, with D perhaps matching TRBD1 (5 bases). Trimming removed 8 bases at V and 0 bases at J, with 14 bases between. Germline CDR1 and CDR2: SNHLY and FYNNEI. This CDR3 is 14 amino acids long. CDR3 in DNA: TGTGCCAGCGGAGAAACAGGTAACTCCTACGAGCAGTACTTC. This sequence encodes CASGETGNSYEQYF.

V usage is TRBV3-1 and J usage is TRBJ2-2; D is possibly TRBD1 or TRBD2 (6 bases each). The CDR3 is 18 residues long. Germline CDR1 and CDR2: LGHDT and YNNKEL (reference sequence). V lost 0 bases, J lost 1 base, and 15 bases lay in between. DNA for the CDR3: TGTGCCAGCAGCCAAGAATCCTGGGCGGGACAGAACACCGGGGAGCTGTTTTTT. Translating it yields CASSQESWAGQNTGELFF.

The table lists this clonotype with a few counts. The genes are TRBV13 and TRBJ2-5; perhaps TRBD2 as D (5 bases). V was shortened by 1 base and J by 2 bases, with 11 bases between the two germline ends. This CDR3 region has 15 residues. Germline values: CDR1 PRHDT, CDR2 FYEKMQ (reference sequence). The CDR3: CASSLVGSWQETQYF. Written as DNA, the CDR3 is TGTGCCAGCAGCTTAGTAGGGAGCTGGCAAGAGACCCAGTACTTC.

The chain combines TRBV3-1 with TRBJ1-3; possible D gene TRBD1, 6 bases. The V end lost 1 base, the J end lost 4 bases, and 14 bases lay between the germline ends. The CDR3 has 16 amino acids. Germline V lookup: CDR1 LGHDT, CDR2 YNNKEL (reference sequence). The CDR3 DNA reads TGTGCCAGCAGCCAAGTTCAGGGGTTGGGAGGAAACACCATATATTTT. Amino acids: CASSQVQGLGGNTIYF.

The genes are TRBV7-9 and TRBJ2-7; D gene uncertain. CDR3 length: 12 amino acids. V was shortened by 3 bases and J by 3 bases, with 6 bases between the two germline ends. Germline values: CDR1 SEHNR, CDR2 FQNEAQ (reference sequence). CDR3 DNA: TGTGCCAGCAGCTTCCAACTCTACGAGCAGTACTTC. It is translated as CASSFQLYEQYF.

The DNA of the CDR3 is TGTGCCTGGAGTGTCCAGGGGCCATATGGCTACACCTTC. This codes for CAWSVQGPYGYTF. The chain employs TRBV30 and TRBJ1-2; tentative D call: TRBD1 (6 bases). The CDR3 covers 13 residues. V lost 0 bases and J lost 5, with 10 bases in between. Germline V gene data show CDR1 as GTSNPN and CDR2 as SVGIG (reference sequence).

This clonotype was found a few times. The CDR3 DNA reads as TGTGCCACCGGCTCACCGGGTAGCAATCAGCCCCAGCATTTT. Its protein is CATGSPGSNQPQHF. The V gene is TRBV24-1, the J gene TRBJ1-5; D is unclear. The germline V and J ends were trimmed by 9 bases and 0 bases, with 11 bases remaining between them. Germline CDR1 reads KGHDR; CDR2 reads SFDVKD. This CDR3 contains 14 residues.

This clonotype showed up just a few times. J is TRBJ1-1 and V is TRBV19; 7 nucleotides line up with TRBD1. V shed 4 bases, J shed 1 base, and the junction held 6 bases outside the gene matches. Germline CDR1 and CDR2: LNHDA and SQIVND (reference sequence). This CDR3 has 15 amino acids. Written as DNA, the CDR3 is TGTGCCAGTAGTACCAGCCGGACAGGGAACACTGAAGCTTTCTTT. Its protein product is CASSTSRTGNTEAFF. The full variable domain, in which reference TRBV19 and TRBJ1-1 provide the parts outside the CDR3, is DGGITQSPKYLFRKEGQNVTLSCEQNLNHDAMYWYRQDPGQGLRLIYYSQIVNDFQKGDIAEGYSVSREKKESFPLTVTSAQKNPTAFYLCASSTSRTGNTEAFFGQGTRLTVV.

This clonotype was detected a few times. CDR3 loop: CASSFAGGNTEAFF. In nucleotides, the CDR3 is TGTGCCAGCAGCTTTGCAGGGGGCAACACTGAAGCTTTCTTT. The J gene is TRBJ1-1, the V gene TRBV7-9, with TRBD1 matching 8 bases. V lost 3 bases, J lost 2 bases, and 2 bases stayed unmatched. This CDR3 is 14 amino acids long. Germline V gene data show CDR1 as SEHNR and CDR2 as FQNEAQ (reference sequence).

The CDR3 nucleotides read TGTGCCAGTACTCGGGGGGCCGGGGAGCTGTTTTTT. This translates into CASTRGAGELFF. This chain links TRBV6-6 with TRBJ2-2, with 7 bases that match TRBD2. Germline CDR1 reads MNHNY; CDR2 reads SVGAGI (reference sequence). The CDR3 covers 12 residues. V lost 9 bases, J lost 6 bases, and 4 bases stayed unmatched.

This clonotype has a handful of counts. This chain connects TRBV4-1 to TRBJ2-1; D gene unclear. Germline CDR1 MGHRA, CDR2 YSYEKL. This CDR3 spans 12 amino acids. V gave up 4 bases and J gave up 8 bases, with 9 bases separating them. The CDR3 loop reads CASSPPSYEQFF. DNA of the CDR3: TGCGCCAGCAGCCCGCCTTCATATGAGCAGTTCTTC.

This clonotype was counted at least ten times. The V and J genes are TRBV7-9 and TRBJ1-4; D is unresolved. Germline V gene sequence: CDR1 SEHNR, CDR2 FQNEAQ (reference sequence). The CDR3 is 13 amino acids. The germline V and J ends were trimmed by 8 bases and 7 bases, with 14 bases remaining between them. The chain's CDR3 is CASAKFGLEKLFF. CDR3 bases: TGTGCCAGCGCGAAATTTGGGCTTGAAAAACTGTTTTTT.

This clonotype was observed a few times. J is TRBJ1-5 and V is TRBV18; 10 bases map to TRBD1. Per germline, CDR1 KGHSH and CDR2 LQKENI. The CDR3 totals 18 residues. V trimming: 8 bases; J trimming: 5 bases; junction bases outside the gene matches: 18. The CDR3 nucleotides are TGTGCCAGCATCAGGTTTAGAGTCGACAGGGGGCCAGATCAGCCCCAGCATTTT. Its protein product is CASIRFRVDRGPDQPQHF.

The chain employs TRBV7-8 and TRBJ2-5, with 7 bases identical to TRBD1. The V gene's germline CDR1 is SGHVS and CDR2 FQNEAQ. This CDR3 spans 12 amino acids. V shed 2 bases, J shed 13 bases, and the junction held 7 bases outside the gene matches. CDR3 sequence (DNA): TGTGCCAGCAGCTTACGAACGGGACAGCCGTACTTC. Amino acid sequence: CASSLRTGQPYF.

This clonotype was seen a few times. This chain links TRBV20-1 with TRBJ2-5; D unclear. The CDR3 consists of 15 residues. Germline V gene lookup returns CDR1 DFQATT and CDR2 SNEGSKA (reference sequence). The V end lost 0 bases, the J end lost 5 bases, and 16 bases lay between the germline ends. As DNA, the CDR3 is TGCAGTGCTAGAGATTCCCTCTGGATTGGCGAGACCCAGTACTTC. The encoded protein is CSARDSLWIGETQYF.

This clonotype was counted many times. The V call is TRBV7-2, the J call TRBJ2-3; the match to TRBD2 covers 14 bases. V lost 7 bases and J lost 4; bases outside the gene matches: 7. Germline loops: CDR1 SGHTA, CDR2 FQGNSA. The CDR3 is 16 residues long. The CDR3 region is CASTVTSGRASDTQYF. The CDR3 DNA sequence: TGTGCCAGCACCGTGACTAGCGGGAGGGCCTCAGATACGCAGTATTTT. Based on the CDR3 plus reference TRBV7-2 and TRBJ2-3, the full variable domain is GAGVSQSPSNKVTEKGKDVELRCDPISGHTALYWYRQSLGQGLEFLIYFQGNSAPDKSGLPSDRFSAERTGGSVSTLTIQRTQQEDSAVYLCASTVTSGRASDTQYFGPGTRLTVL.

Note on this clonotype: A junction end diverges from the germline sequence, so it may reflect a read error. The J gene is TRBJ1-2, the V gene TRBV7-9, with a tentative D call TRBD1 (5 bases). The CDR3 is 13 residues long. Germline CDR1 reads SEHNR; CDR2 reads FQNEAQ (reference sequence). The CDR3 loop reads CASTLGGAVNPHF. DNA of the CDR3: TGTGCCAGCACCCTAGGCGGGGCAGTGAACCCGCACTTC.

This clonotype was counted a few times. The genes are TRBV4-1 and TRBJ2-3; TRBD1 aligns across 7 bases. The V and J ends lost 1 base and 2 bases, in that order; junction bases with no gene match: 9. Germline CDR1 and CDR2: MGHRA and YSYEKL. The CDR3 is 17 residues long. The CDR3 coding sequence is TGCGCCAGCAGCCAAGGGCCCGGGACAGACTACACAGATACGCAGTATTTT. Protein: CASSQGPGTDYTDTQYF.

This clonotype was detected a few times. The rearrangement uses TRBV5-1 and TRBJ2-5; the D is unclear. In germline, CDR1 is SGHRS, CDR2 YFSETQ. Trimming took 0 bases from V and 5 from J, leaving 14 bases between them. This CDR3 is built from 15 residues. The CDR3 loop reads CASSLEYSGRETQYF. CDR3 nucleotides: TGCGCCAGCAGCTTGGAGTACAGTGGCCGGGAGACCCAGTACTTC.